These 11 T cell receptor beta chains originate from one sample sequenced in a study of radiotherapy plus CTLA-4 blockade in lung cancer (dated by TCRdb to between 2017 and 2018). The library came from the immunoSEQ multiplex PCR assay. TCRdb retrieved this table from immuneACCESS and kept in-frame rearrangements only. Not all clones are present; in checked studies, unresolved V genes account for under half, and no reason is known for the remainder. The sample has 80,000 to 95,000 clones on record, roughly 80% of them singletons. Together, the top ten hold about 25% of the sample. Sequencing used peripheral blood, obtained from a patient treated with radiotherapy plus ipilimumab. The source of these receptors is a human donor with non-small cell lung cancer that progressed on radiotherapy plus ipilimumab.

V and J are TRBV5-1 and TRBJ2-5; 12 bases line up with TRBD2. V was clipped by 3 bases and J by 4 bases; unmatched bases: 4. Germline CDR1 is SGHRS and CDR2 is YFSETQ. The CDR3 is 15 amino acids. The CDR3 nucleotides are TGCGCCAGCAGCTCGACTAGCGGGAGACGAGAGACCCAGTACTTC. Protein: CASSSTSGRRETQYF.

The genes are TRBV5-8 and TRBJ1-3; no reliable D call. Germline V gene data show CDR1 as SGHTS and CDR2 as YDEGEE. The length of the CDR3 is 16 residues. With 4 bases removed from V and 0 bases from J, the gap between germline ends came to 14 bases. CDR3 sequence: CASSRGSASSGNTIYF. The CDR3 nucleotides read TGTGCCAGCAGCCGGGGTTCAGCCAGCTCTGGAAACACCATATATTTT.

This clone was observed a single time. The rearrangement uses TRBV5-6 and TRBJ2-1, with no clear D. Germline CDR1 SGHDT, CDR2 YYEEEE. This CDR3 has 15 residues. Trimming took 0 bases from V and 4 from J, leaving 11 bases between them. The CDR3 protein is CASSLGGSYYNEQFF. CDR3 nucleotides: TGTGCCAGCAGCTTGGGGGGATCCTATTACAATGAGCAGTTCTTC.

The J gene is TRBJ1-3, the V gene TRBV5-1; the D is unclear. The V gene lost 0 bases and the J gene lost 4 bases, with 11 bases spanning the gap. Germline loops: CDR1 SGHRS, CDR2 YFSETQ. CDR3 length equals 15 residues. In DNA form, the CDR3 reads TGCGCCAGCAGCTTGGCTACATTCGGAGGAAACACCATATATTTT. It specifies CASSLATFGGNTIYF.

The chain joins TRBV27 to TRBJ2-1, with D unclear. Germline V gene lookup returns CDR1 MNHEY and CDR2 SMNVEV (reference sequence). This CDR3 contains 13 residues. Trimming pared 3 bases from V and 6 bases from J, leaving 9 bases between. The CDR3 spells CASSFHDGNEQFF. CDR3 nucleotide sequence: TGTGCCAGCAGTTTCCACGATGGCAATGAGCAGTTCTTC.

For the CDR3, the DNA is TGTGCCAGTAGTATAAGTTCGAGGGGTCACAATGAGCAGTTCTTC. Its protein is CASSISSRGHNEQFF. The gene calls are TRBV19 and TRBJ2-1; TRBD1 or TRBD2 may be the D gene (5 bases each). The CDR3 is made up of 15 amino acids. V lost 2 bases to trimming and J lost 5 bases, with 13 bases between them. Germline V CDR1 and CDR2: LNHDA, SQIVND (reference sequence).

The chain is built from TRBV5-6 and TRBJ1-5; 10 bases are a match to TRBD1. CDR1 and CDR2 (germline): SGHDT, YYEEEE. The ends lost 4 bases at V and 4 bases at J; junction bases unmatched: 5. The CDR3 loop spans 15 amino acids. In DNA, the CDR3 is TGTGCCAGCAGCGGCAGGACAGGGGGGAATCAGCCCCAGCATTTT. It specifies CASSGRTGGNQPQHF.

The chain uses TRBV11-2 and TRBJ2-7; D might be TRBD2 (6 bases). Trimming removed 0 bases from V and 3 bases from J, with 15 bases in between. The CDR3 sequence is 16 residues long. Per germline, CDR1 SGHAT and CDR2 FQNNGV. The DNA for the CDR3 is TGTGCCAGCAGCTTAGATCCCCGGGGGTGGTTCTACGAGCAGTACTTC. This gives the protein CASSLDPRGWFYEQYF.

V is TRBV7-6 and J is TRBJ2-5; 9 bases fit TRBD1. The CDR3 is 14 residues long. V shed 5 bases and J 4 bases; nucleotides not matched to a gene: 5. Germline lookup yields CDR1 SGHVS and CDR2 FNYEAQ. The CDR3 here is CASSKGQGRETQYF. CDR3 in DNA: TGTGCCAGCAGCAAAGGACAGGGGAGAGAGACCCAGTACTTC.

The V gene is TRBV10-2, the J gene TRBJ2-3; D call uncertain. Trimming left V 6 bases short and J 2 bases short, with 6 bases between. The CDR3 length is 12 residues. Germline CDR1 and CDR2: WSHSY and SAAADI. CDR3 sequence reads: CASSGLTDTQYF. CDR3 nucleotides: TGCGCCAGCAGCGGTCTCACAGATACGCAGTATTTT.

The genes are TRBV28 and TRBJ2-7, with D perhaps TRBD2 (5 bases). The CDR3 runs 15 residues. V lost 4 bases, J lost 2 bases, and 15 bases lay in between. The germline CDR1 and CDR2 sequences are MDHEN and SYDVKM. Here the CDR3 reads CASSSPGSTAYEQYF. For the CDR3, the DNA is TGTGCCAGCAGTTCGCCGGGATCCACTGCCTACGAGCAGTACTTC.